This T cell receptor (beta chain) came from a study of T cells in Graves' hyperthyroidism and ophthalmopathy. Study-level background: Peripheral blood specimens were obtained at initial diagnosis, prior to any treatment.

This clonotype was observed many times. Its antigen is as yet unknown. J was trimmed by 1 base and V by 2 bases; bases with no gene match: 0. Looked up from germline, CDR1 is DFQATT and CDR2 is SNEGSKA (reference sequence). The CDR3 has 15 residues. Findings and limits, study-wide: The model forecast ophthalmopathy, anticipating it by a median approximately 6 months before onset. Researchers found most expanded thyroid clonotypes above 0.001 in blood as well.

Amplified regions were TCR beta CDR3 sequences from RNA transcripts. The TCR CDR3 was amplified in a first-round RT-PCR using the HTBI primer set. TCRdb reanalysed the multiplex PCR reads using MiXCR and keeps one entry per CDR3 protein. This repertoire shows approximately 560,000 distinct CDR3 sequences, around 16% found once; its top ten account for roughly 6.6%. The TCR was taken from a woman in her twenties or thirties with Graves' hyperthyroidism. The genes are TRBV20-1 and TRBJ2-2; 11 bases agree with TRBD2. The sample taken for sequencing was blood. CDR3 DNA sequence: TGCAGTGCTAGAACTAGCGGGAGGAACACCGGGGAGCTGTTTTTT. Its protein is CSARTSGRNTGELFF.